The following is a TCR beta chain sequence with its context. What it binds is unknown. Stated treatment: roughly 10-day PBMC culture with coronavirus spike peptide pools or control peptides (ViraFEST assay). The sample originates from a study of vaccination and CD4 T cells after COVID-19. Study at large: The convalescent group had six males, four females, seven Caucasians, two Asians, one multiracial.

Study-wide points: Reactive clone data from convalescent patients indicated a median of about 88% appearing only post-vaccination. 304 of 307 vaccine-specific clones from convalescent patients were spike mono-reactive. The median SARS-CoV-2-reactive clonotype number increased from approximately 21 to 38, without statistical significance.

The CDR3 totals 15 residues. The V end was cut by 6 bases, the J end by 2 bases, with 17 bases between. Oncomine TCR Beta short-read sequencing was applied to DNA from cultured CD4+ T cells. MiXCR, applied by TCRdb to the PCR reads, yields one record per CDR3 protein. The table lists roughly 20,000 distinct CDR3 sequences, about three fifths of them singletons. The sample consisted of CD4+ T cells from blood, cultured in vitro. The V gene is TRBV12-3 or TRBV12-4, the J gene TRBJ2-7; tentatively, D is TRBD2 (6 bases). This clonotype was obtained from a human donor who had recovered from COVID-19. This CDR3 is CASRPPYRGTYEQYF. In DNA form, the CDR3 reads TGTGCCAGCAGGCCCCCGTACCGGGGGACCTACGAGCAGTACTTC.